This T cell receptor beta chain was sequenced for a study of post-analysis software for immune sequencing data. Built from TCR beta cDNA, the libraries had unique molecular identifiers in them. TCRdb re-analysed the PCR reads in MiXCR, keeping a single row per CDR3 protein. The data contain over 250,000 distinct CDR3 sequences, 36% of them singletons. The CDR3 runs to 15 residues. The V segment lost 1 base and the J segment 3 bases; nucleotides outside the gene matches: 5. Looked up from germline, CDR1 is SQVTM and CDR2 is ANQGSEA. Findings and caveats of the study: Under F measure analysis, samples from one preparation batch co-clustered strongly. Among multiple sclerosis patients, normalized Chao1 diversity was significantly below that of controls. Patients used several TRBV segments, including TRBV5-6, TRBV5-1 and TRBV20-1, more often than controls.

Many counts were recorded for this clonotype. No antigen is known for it. The source material was blood. The TCR comes from a girl aged 10-17 years with multiple sclerosis. The V and J genes are TRBV29-1 and TRBJ1-2, with TRBD1 identical over 10 bases. The CDR3 DNA follows: TGCAGCGTTGAAGGATCGGACAGGGGGGACTATGGCTACACCTTC. It specifies CSVEGSDRGDYGYTF.